The clone carrying this T cell receptor (beta chain) is classed as large. Peptide pools at around 1 ug/mL each stimulated CFSE-labeled PBMCs over a roughly 6-day culture. Proliferating CD4 T cells were sorted unfixed as live CD56-CD19-CD16-CD3+CD4+ CFSE-low cells. The CDR3 covers 15 residues. Germline loops: CDR1 LNHNV, CDR2 YYDKDF (reference sequence). V lost 8 bases and J lost 6; bases outside the gene matches: 12. The data were obtained in a study of Japanese encephalitis immunity and Zika vaccine responses. Study summary: Before ZPIV, a two-dose JEV vaccine regimen was given 28 days apart. ZIKV structural peptide pools, conserved or non-conserved, or JEV or YFV peptides were used. Study results and caveats: Only a few individuals showed CD8 responses to ZIKV pools. Repertoires grouped by participant, suggesting no public TCRs between individuals.

TCRdb re-called the 5' RACE reads through MiXCR, storing one row per CDR3 protein. The sample lists under 200 distinct CDR3 sequences; approximately 2% were seen once. This chain joins TRBV15 and TRBJ2-5, with 10 bases lining up with TRBD2. The specimen was antigen-activated CD4+ T cells from blood, cultured, collected during a Zika inactivated vaccine study. This clonotype originated in an adult man who received an inactivated Zika virus vaccine. CDR3 bases: TGTGCCACCTCACTAGCGGGGTCGAGTGTTAAGACCCAGTACTTC. It is translated as CATSLAGSSVKTQYF.